A selection of T cell receptor beta chains follows, all from one sample in a study of OX40 agonist ivuxolimab in advanced cancers. TCRdb's table, derived via immunoSEQ multiplex PCR, lists solely in-frame clones and lacks some. Of 59,000 or so clones in the sample, around 82% are singletons; the top ten hold under 4.5%. The starting material was CD4+ or CD8+ T cells sorted from blood, obtained in a trial of the OX40 agonist ivuxolimab. Source of these receptors: an adult with an advanced solid tumor such as melanoma, head and neck, liver or kidney cancer. Each CDR3 is given with its conserved first and last residue. Each record gives: J gene, clone size, V gene, D gene, CDR3 protein, CDR3 DNA. The D gene is left open where the match is weak. Rows may omit the clone size; those that give it use once, few, many or a size class.

TRBJ2-5 NA TRBV28 NA CASTDPVETQYF TGTGCCAGCACCGATCCGGTCGAGACCCAGTACTTC
TRBJ1-6 NA TRBV28 NA CASSRSARALHF TGTGCCAGCAGTCGATCGGCGCGCGCCCTCCACTTT
TRBJ2-3 NA TRBV7-3 TRBD1 CASSSGTGGTDTQYF TGTGCCAGCAGCTCCGGGACAGGGGGGACAGATACGCAGTATTTT
TRBJ2-5 NA TRBV18 NA CASSPPQGGQETQYF TGTGCCAGCTCACCGCCCCAAGGGGGGCAAGAGACCCAGTACTTC
TRBJ2-7 few TRBV6-4 NA CASRRGGPRTYEQYF TGTGCCAGCAGGAGAGGAGGGCCTCGCACCTACGAGCAGTACTTC
TRBJ2-7 NA TRBV21-1 NA CASSSGARGCYYEQYF TGTGCCAGCAGCTCCGGGGCCAGGGGATGCTACTACGAGCAGTACTTC
TRBJ2-7 NA TRBV11-3 NA CASSLWPATYEQYF TGTGCCAGCAGCTTATGGCCAGCGACCTACGAGCAGTACTTC
TRBJ1-6 NA TRBV5-1 TRBD1 CASSWTGGNNSPLHF TGCGCCAGCAGTTGGACAGGGGGTAATAATTCACCCCTCCACTTT
TRBJ1-2 NA TRBV20-1 NA CSARRGTF TGCAGTGCTAGAAGGGGTACCTTC
TRBJ1-1 NA TRBV11-2 TRBD1 CASSSLTGIEAFF TGTGCCAGCAGCTCCCTGACAGGGATTGAAGCTTTCTTT
TRBJ2-5 NA TRBV7-9 NA CASSSPRRIETQYF TGTGCCAGCAGCTCCCCAAGAAGGATCGAGACCCAGTACTTC
TRBJ1-2 NA TRBV7-2 TRBD1 CASSLGDRRNYGYTF TGTGCCAGCAGCTTAGGGGACAGACGCAACTATGGCTACACCTTC
TRBJ1-1 NA TRBV4-1 NA CASSRGTEAFF TGCGCCAGCAGCCGAGGCACTGAAGCTTTCTTT
TRBJ2-3 NA TRBV10-2 TRBD2 CASSLAGRGTDTQYF TGCGCCAGCAGTCTAGCGGGAAGGGGCACAGATACGCAGTATTTT
TRBJ2-2 NA TRBV30 TRBD2 CAWSVLAGTGELFF TGTGCCTGGAGTGTACTAGCGGGTACCGGGGAGCTGTTTTTT
TRBJ2-3 NA TRBV5-4 NA CASSSGISTDTQYF TGTGCCAGCAGCTCTGGGATCTCCACAGATACGCAGTATTTT
TRBJ2-3 once TRBV5-4 NA CASSTRGIWADTQYF TGTGCCAGCAGCACTCGTGGGATTTGGGCAGATACGCAGTATTTT
TRBJ1-5 NA TRBV2 NA CASRWGKAGQPQHF TGTGCCAGCAGATGGGGGAAAGCGGGTCAGCCCCAGCATTTT
TRBJ1-1 NA TRBV5-1 NA CASSFTGTGTEAFF TGCGCCAGCAGCTTTACGGGGACCGGGACTGAAGCTTTCTTT
TRBJ2-1 once TRBV5-1 TRBD1 CASSLGQGVGNEQFF TGCGCCAGCAGCTTGGGGCAGGGGGTGGGGAATGAGCAGTTCTTC
TRBJ2-5 NA TRBV5-4 NA CASSLGDTLGETQYF TGTGCCAGCAGCTTGGGGGACACCTTGGGGGAGACCCAGTACTTC
TRBJ2-2 NA TRBV7-2 NA CASSLGEGLKDGELFF TGTGCCAGCAGCTTAGGAGAGGGGCTCAAGGACGGGGAGCTGTTTTTT
TRBJ2-3 NA TRBV5-1 TRBD2 CASSLGLAGSTDTQYF TGCGCCAGCAGCTTGGGACTAGCGGGATCCACAGATACGCAGTATTTT
TRBJ2-7 NA TRBV10-3 TRBD1 CAISEPTGIDEQYF TGTGCCATCAGTGAGCCGACAGGGATCGACGAGCAGTACTTC
TRBJ1-2 NA TRBV14 NA CASSAEIRRGYTF TGTGCCAGCAGCGCCGAAATCCGGCGGGGCTACACCTTC